Listed below are T cell receptor beta chains from one sample, sequenced in a study of human T cells and chemical hapten exposure. TCRdb reprocessed the RACE reads via MiXCR and lists one record per CDR3 protein. In the table there are some 79,000 distinct CDR3 sequences, under 14% of which are singletons. The input for sequencing was whole blood, taken in connection with sensitization to the hapten diphenylcyclopropenone (DPC). These TCRs come from a woman aged 45-65 years with alopecia areata. Some clones in this sample may be carry-over from other donors' samples. CDR3s include the opening cysteine and the closing phenylalanine or tryptophan. The order of the fields is clone size, J gene, D gene, CDR3 length, V gene, CDR3 protein, CDR3 DNA. The D gene is left open where the match is weak. Only some rows state a clone size, as once, few, many or a class for expanded clones.

size: many; J: TRBJ2-7; D: TRBD2; length: 18; V: TRBV5-4; CDR3: CASSPSKASGKGGHEQYF; DNA: TGTGCCAGCAGCCCCTCGAAGGCTAGCGGGAAGGGTGGGCACGAGCAGTACTTC
size: many; J: TRBJ1-5; D: .; length: 16; V: TRBV12-3/TRBV12-4; CDR3: CASSFSKGPGNQPQHF; DNA: TGTGCCAGCAGTTTCAGTAAGGGGCCCGGCAATCAGCCCCAGCATTTT
size: .; J: TRBJ2-2; D: .; length: 12; V: TRBV6-5; CDR3: CASSYLAGELFF; DNA: TGTGCCAGCAGTTACCTAGCCGGGGAGCTGTTTTTT
size: many; J: TRBJ1-5; D: .; length: 14; V: TRBV7-6; CDR3: CASSLLRRNQPQHF; DNA: TGTGCCAGCAGCTTACTTCGGAGAAATCAGCCCCAGCATTTT
size: few; J: TRBJ1-5; D: .; length: 16; V: TRBV27; CDR3: CASSDTGRGDNQPQHF; DNA: TGTGCCAGCAGCGACACAGGTCGAGGGGACAATCAGCCCCAGCATTTT
size: few; J: TRBJ2-3; D: .; length: 14; V: TRBV20-1; CDR3: CSARSAGNTDTQYF; DNA: TGCAGTGCTAGATCCGCGGGAAACACAGATACGCAGTATTTT
size: many; J: TRBJ1-1; D: TRBD1; length: 17; V: TRBV7-9; CDR3: CASSFRADRASNTEAFF; DNA: TGTGCCAGCAGCTTTCGCGCGGACAGGGCGTCGAACACTGAAGCTTTCTTT
size: many; J: TRBJ1-5; D: TRBD1; length: 16; V: TRBV6-6; CDR3: CASSYQGLTGKQPQHF; DNA: TGTGCCAGCAGTTACCAGGGCCTGACAGGGAAGCAGCCCCAGCATTTT
size: many; J: TRBJ1-4; D: .; length: 12; V: TRBV28; CDR3: CASSSGGEKLFF; DNA: TGTGCCAGCAGTTCAGGCGGGGAAAAACTGTTTTTT
size: many; J: TRBJ2-1; D: .; length: 9; V: TRBV7-7; CDR3: CARVDEQFF; DNA: TGTGCCCGGGTGGATGAGCAGTTCTTC
size: few; J: TRBJ2-4; D: .; length: 12; V: TRBV29-1; CDR3: CSVALAKNIQYF; DNA: TGCAGCGTTGCCCTAGCCAAAAACATTCAGTACTTC
size: .; J: TRBJ2-1; D: .; length: 14; V: TRBV7-3; CDR3: CASSLVGSRNEQFF; DNA: TGTGCCAGCAGCTTAGTCGGCAGCCGCAATGAGCAGTTCTTC
size: .; J: TRBJ2-7; D: .; length: 16; V: TRBV12-3/TRBV12-4; CDR3: CASSLAGRTEPYEQYF; DNA: TGTGCCAGCAGTTTAGCGGGTCGGACCGAGCCCTACGAGCAGTACTTC
size: many; J: TRBJ1-5; D: .; length: 16; V: TRBV24-1; CDR3: CATSDLQAGPNQPQHF; DNA: TGTGCCACCAGTGATTTGCAGGCCGGGCCAAATCAGCCCCAGCATTTT
size: .; J: TRBJ1-1; D: .; length: 13; V: TRBV5-5; CDR3: CASRTRGVTEAFF; DNA: TGTGCCAGCAGGACCAGGGGAGTCACTGAAGCTTTCTTT
size: many; J: TRBJ1-1; D: .; length: 14; V: TRBV18; CDR3: CASSPGTMNTEAFF; DNA: TGTGCCAGCTCACCCGGGACAATGAACACTGAAGCTTTCTTT
size: many; J: TRBJ2-2; D: TRBD2; length: 18; V: TRBV7-6; CDR3: CASSLGTSGRANTGELFF; DNA: TGTGCCAGCAGCTTAGGGACTAGCGGGAGGGCGAACACCGGGGAGCTGTTTTTT
size: medium-sized; J: TRBJ2-7; D: TRBD1; length: 12; V: TRBV7-9; CDR3: CASSPTGNEQYF; DNA: TGTGCCAGCAGCCCGACAGGGAACGAGCAGTACTTC
size: many; J: TRBJ2-7; D: TRBD2; length: 14; V: TRBV20-1; CDR3: CSARASGPPYEQYF; DNA: TGCAGTGCTAGGGCTAGCGGGCCGCCCTACGAGCAGTACTTC
size: .; J: TRBJ1-2; D: .; length: 15; V: TRBV7-2; CDR3: CASSLASSPGYGYTF; DNA: TGTGCCAGCAGCTTAGCTAGCTCCCCCGGCTATGGCTACACCTTC
size: many; J: TRBJ2-7; D: .; length: 12; V: TRBV28; CDR3: CASSLPQGPTNF; DNA: TGTGCCAGCAGTTTACCACAGGGACCAACCAACTTC
size: few; J: TRBJ2-3; D: TRBD2; length: 18; V: TRBV11-2; CDR3: CASSLEAVLAAGTDTQYF; DNA: TGTGCCAGCAGCTTAGAGGCAGTTCTAGCGGCGGGCACAGATACGCAGTATTTT
size: .; J: TRBJ1-1; D: .; length: 13; V: TRBV29-1; CDR3: CSAREGGNTEAFF; DNA: TGCAGCGCCCGGGAGGGAGGGAACACTGAAGCTTTCTTT
size: many; J: TRBJ1-1; D: .; length: 13; V: TRBV20-1; CDR3: CSARENMNTEAFF; DNA: TGCAGTGCTAGAGAGAACATGAACACTGAAGCTTTCTTT
size: .; J: TRBJ1-1; D: TRBD1; length: 11; V: TRBV30; CDR3: CAWIRTGLAFF; DNA: TGTGCCTGGATCCGGACAGGTCTAGCTTTCTTT
size: .; J: TRBJ1-5; D: .; length: 15; V: TRBV15; CDR3: CATSRDRGAEKPQHF; DNA: TGTGCCACCAGCAGAGATCGGGGGGCCGAGAAGCCCCAGCATTTT
size: many; J: TRBJ2-3; D: .; length: 10; V: TRBV12-3/TRBV12-4; CDR3: CASSLYTQYF; DNA: TGTGCCAGCAGTTTATACACGCAGTATTTT
size: few; J: TRBJ2-3; D: .; length: 14; V: TRBV11-2; CDR3: CASRWTKLTDTQYF; DNA: TGTGCCAGCAGATGGACCAAGCTCACAGATACGCAGTATTTT
size: few; J: TRBJ2-7; D: .; length: 13; V: TRBV11-2; CDR3: CASSSTLAREQYF; DNA: TGTGCCAGCAGCTCGACGTTGGCGAGAGAGCAGTACTTC
size: .; J: TRBJ2-2; D: .; length: 13; V: TRBV5-1; CDR3: CASSPQGPGELFF; DNA: TGCGCCAGCAGCCCTCAAGGGCCCGGGGAGCTGTTTTTT
size: many; J: TRBJ2-5; D: .; length: 13; V: TRBV2; CDR3: CASSQVVSETQYF; DNA: TGTGCCAGCAGTCAGGTGGTGTCAGAGACCCAGTACTTC
size: many; J: TRBJ1-6; D: .; length: 14; V: TRBV6-4; CDR3: CASSAGTNQAPLHF; DNA: TGTGCCAGCAGCGCCGGGACCAACCAAGCACCCCTCCACTTT
size: many; J: TRBJ2-3; D: TRBD2; length: 14; V: TRBV3-1; CDR3: CASSQEVAGDTQYF; DNA: TGTGCCAGCAGCCAAGAGGTAGCGGGAGATACGCAGTATTTT
size: few; J: TRBJ2-1; D: .; length: 15; V: TRBV4-3; CDR3: CASSQQDLAYNEQFF; DNA: TGCGCCAGCAGCCAACAGGACCTAGCCTACAATGAGCAGTTCTTC
size: few; J: TRBJ2-1; D: TRBD1; length: 14; V: TRBV11-2; CDR3: CASSSGQGSWEQFF; DNA: TGTGCCAGCAGCTCAGGACAGGGTTCTTGGGAGCAGTTCTTC
size: .; J: TRBJ2-1; D: .; length: 13; V: TRBV20-1; CDR3: CSAQRLGGNEQIF; DNA: TGCAGTGCTCAACGACTGGGGGGCAATGAGCAGATCTTC
size: few; J: TRBJ1-4; D: TRBD1; length: 14; V: TRBV6-6; CDR3: CASSYAGGNEKLFF; DNA: TGTGCCAGCAGTTACGCAGGGGGGAACGAAAAACTGTTTTTT
size: many; J: TRBJ1-3; D: .; length: 15; V: TRBV5-1; CDR3: CASSLAGGQENTIYF; DNA: TGCGCCAGCAGCTTGGCCGGGGGGCAAGAAAACACCATATATTTT
size: many; J: TRBJ1-2; D: .; length: 12; V: TRBV30; CDR3: CAWRPGNYGYTF; DNA: TGTGCCTGGAGGCCAGGGAACTATGGCTACACCTTC
size: .; J: TRBJ2-7; D: TRBD2; length: 13; V: TRBV7-2; CDR3: CASSSTTSREQYF; DNA: TGTGCCAGCAGCTCGACGACTAGCCGCGAGCAGTACTTC
size: .; J: TRBJ2-7; D: TRBD2; length: 15; V: TRBV7-8; CDR3: CASSPLAGGDGEQYF; DNA: TGTGCCAGCAGCCCCCTAGCGGGAGGAGACGGCGAGCAGTACTTC
size: many; J: TRBJ2-3; D: TRBD2; length: 13; V: TRBV29-1; CDR3: CSVEAGGGDTQYF; DNA: TGCAGCGTTGAAGCGGGAGGTGGGGATACGCAGTATTTT
size: many; J: TRBJ2-7; D: .; length: 16; V: TRBV7-6; CDR3: CASSLSVTANSYEQYF; DNA: TGTGCCAGCAGCTTATCCGTGACAGCTAACTCCTACGAGCAGTACTTC